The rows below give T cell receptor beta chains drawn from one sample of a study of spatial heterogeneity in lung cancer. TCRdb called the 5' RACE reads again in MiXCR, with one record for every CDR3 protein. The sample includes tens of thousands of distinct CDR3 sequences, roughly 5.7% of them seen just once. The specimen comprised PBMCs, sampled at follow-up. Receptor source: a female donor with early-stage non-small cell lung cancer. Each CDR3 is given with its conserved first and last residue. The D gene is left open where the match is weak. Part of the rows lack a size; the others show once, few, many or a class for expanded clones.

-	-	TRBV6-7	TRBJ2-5	TGTGCCAGCAGCCCTACGGGGCAGACCCGACGGGAGACCCAGTACTTC	CASSPTGQTRRETQYF
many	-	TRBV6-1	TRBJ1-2	TGTGCCAGCACCTCAAGCCCCACAGACAACTATGGCTACACCTTC	CASTSSPTDNYGYTF
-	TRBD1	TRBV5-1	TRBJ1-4	TGCGCCAGCAGCTTGGACGGGACAGGAAATGAAAAACTGTTTTTT	CASSLDGTGNEKLFF
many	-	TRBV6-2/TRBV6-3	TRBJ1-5	TGTGCCAGCAGTCCGGGGTTTATTAGCAATCAGCCCCAGCATTTT	CASSPGFISNQPQHF
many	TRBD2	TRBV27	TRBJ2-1	TGTGCCAGCAGTTTGCACACTAGCGGGATTTCCTACAATGAGCAGTTCTTC	CASSLHTSGISYNEQFF
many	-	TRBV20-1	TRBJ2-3	TGCAGTGCTCCCCTTAGGGGCAGGGCAGATACGCAGTATTTT	CSAPLRGRADTQYF
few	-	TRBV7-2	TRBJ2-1	TGTGCCAGCAGCGGGCGGAACGCCAATGAGCAGTTCTTC	CASSGRNANEQFF
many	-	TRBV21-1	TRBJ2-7	TGTGCCAGACGGGGAGGGGGCAAGACCTACGAGCAGTACTTC	CARRGGGKTYEQYF
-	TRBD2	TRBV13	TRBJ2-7	TGTGCCAGCAGCGTGCGGGGGGCCGACTTCTCCTACGAGCAGTACTTC	CASSVRGADFSYEQYF
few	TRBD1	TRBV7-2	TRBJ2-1	TGTGCCAGCAGCGGTCGGACAGGGGGCAGCTCCTACAATGAGCAGTTCTTC	CASSGRTGGSSYNEQFF
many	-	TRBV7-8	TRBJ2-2	TGTGCCAGCAGCTTGCTAGAGAACACCGGGGAGCTGTTTTTT	CASSLLENTGELFF
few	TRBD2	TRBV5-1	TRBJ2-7	TGCGCCAGCAGCCTAGCGGGGCTCTACGAGCAGTACTTC	CASSLAGLYEQYF
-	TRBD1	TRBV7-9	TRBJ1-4	TGTGCCAGCAGCAGAACAGGGGAAGGAGAAAAACTGTTTTTT	CASSRTGEGEKLFF
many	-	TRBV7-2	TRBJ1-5	TGTGCCAGCAGCCAGAAAGCCAATCAGCCCCAGCATTTT	CASSQKANQPQHF
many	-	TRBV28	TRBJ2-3	TGTGCCAGCGGGAGGAGCACAGATACGCAGTATTTT	CASGRSTDTQYF
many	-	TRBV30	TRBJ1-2	TGTGCCTGGAGCGGGGCCTGGAACTATGGCTACACCTTC	CAWSGAWNYGYTF
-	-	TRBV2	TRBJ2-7	TGTGCCAGCAAGCCCACCCCCGCCGCAGTGGAGGCCCACGAGCAGTACTTC	CASKPTPAAVEAHEQYF
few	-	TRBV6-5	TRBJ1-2	TGTGCCAGCAGTTACTCGACAGATCTAGGCTATGGCTACACCTTC	CASSYSTDLGYGYTF
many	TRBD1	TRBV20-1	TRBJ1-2	TGCAGTGCCATCCAGGGGGAGGGGGCGCATGGCTACACCTTC	CSAIQGEGAHGYTF
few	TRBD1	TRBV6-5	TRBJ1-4	TGTGCCAGCAGTTTCACGACAGGGCTTGATGAAAAACTGTTTTTT	CASSFTTGLDEKLFF
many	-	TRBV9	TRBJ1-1	TGTGCCAGCAGCCCCAACTCGTATAACACTGAAGCTTTCTTT	CASSPNSYNTEAFF
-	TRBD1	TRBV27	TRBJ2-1	TGTGCCAGCAGCGGGACAGGGTGGGTGAATGAGCAGTTCTTC	CASSGTGWVNEQFF
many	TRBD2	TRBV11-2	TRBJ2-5	TGTGCCAGCAGCCCACATAGCGGGGGGGGTCCTGAGACCCAGTACTTC	CASSPHSGGGPETQYF
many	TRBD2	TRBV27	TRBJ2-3	TGTGCCAGCAGTAAATTAGCGGGGGGGAGCACAGATACGCAGTATTTT	CASSKLAGGSTDTQYF
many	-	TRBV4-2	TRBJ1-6	TGTGCCAGCAGCCATGACAGGAATTCACCCCTCCACTTT	CASSHDRNSPLHF
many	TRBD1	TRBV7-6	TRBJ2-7	TGTGCCAGCAGCTTAAGTCAGGGGGCCAACGAGCAGTACTTC	CASSLSQGANEQYF
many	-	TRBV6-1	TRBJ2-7	TGTGCCAGCAGTCCCTCCTGGGGCGCATACGAGCAGTACTTC	CASSPSWGAYEQYF
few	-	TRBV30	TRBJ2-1	TGTGCCTGGAGTGCGGGGCTAGCGGAGCAGTTCTTC	CAWSAGLAEQFF
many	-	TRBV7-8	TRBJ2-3	TGTGCCAGCAGCTCTAACACAGATACGCAGTATTTT	CASSSNTDTQYF
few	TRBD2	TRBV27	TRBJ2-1	TGTGCCAGCAGAGGCGGGAGAGGTCTTTCCCAACACAATGAGCAGTTCTTC	CASRGGRGLSQHNEQFF
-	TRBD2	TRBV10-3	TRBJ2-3	TGTGCCATCAGTGAGGGGACTAGCGGTAGCACAGATACGCAGTATTTT	CAISEGTSGSTDTQYF
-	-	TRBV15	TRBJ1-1	TGTGCCACCAGCAGAGAGTACGGGGACCAGAACACTGAAGCTTTCTTT	CATSREYGDQNTEAFF
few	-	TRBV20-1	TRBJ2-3	TGCAGTGCTAGAGGACAGGCCTACACAGATACGCAGTATTTT	CSARGQAYTDTQYF
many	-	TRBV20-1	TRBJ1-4	TGCAGTGCTAGAGGAGGGGAACTTAATGAAAAACTGTTTTTT	CSARGGELNEKLFF
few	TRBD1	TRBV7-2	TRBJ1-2	TGTGCCAGCAGCTTAGTTCATGGGACAGGCCAGGGCTACACCTTC	CASSLVHGTGQGYTF
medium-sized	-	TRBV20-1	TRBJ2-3	TGCAGTGCTAGAGAGCGGTCGGGTTACACAGATACGCAGTATTTT	CSARERSGYTDTQYF
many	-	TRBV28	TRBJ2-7	TGTGCCAGCAGTTTATTTCGGCAGGGTGGCTACGAGCAGTACTTC	CASSLFRQGGYEQYF
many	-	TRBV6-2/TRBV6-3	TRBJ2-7	TGTGCCAGCAGAGATAAGTCGCTCTCCTACGAGCAGTACTTC	CASRDKSLSYEQYF
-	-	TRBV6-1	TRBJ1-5	TGTGCCAGCAGCCCCCAGGCGGGGACCGGTCAGCCCCAGCATTTT	CASSPQAGTGQPQHF
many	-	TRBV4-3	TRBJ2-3	TGCGCCAGCAGCCAAGATGTAGCGGTGGTGGCAGATACGCAGTATTTT	CASSQDVAVVADTQYF
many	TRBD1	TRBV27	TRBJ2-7	TGTGCCAGCAGACTCAGGGACAGGGGATCCTACGAGCAGTACTTC	CASRLRDRGSYEQYF
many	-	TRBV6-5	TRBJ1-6	TGTGCCAGCAGCCCCGTCAATTCACCCCTCCACTTT	CASSPVNSPLHF
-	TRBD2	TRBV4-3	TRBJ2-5	TGCGCCAGCAGCCCCCTGACTAGCGGGAGAGGCCAAGAGACCCAGTACTTC	CASSPLTSGRGQETQYF
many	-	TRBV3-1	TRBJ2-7	TGTGCCAGCAGCCAAGAACACGAGCAGTACTTC	CASSQEHEQYF
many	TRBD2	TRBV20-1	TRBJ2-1	TGCAGTGCTAGGAAGGGACTAGCGAACGACAATGAGCAGTTCTTC	CSARKGLANDNEQFF
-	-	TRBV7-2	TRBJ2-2	TGTGCCAGCCCCCCAGCGGCCGGGACCACCGGGGAGCTGTTTTTT	CASPPAAGTTGELFF
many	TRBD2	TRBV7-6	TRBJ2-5	TGTGCCAGCAGCTTAGCGCACGGTAGCGGGCAAGAGACCCAGTACTTC	CASSLAHGSGQETQYF
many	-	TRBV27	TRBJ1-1	TGTGCCAGCAGGCCGGGAGAAGCTTTCTTT	CASRPGEAFF
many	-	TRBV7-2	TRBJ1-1	TGTGCCAGCAGGATTAAACAGGGGAACACTGAAGCTTTCTTT	CASRIKQGNTEAFF
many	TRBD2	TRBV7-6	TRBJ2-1	TGTGCCAGCAGCTTAGCGGTAGCGGGAGGTGGAAATGAGCAGTTCTTC	CASSLAVAGGGNEQFF
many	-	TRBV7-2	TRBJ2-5	TGTGCCAGCAGCTTAGACAATTACGGGGTCGGCGAGACCCAGTACTTC	CASSLDNYGVGETQYF
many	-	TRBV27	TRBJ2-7	TGTGCCAGCAGCTCGGACCCCGGGGGCACTGACGAGCAGTACTTC	CASSSDPGGTDEQYF
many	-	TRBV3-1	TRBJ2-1	TGTGCCAGCAGCCCTTCACCGGGACGTACCTACAATGAGCAGTTCTTC	CASSPSPGRTYNEQFF
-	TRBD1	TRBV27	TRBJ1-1	TGTGTCAGCAGGGAGACAGGGTACACTGAAGCTTTCTTT	CVSRETGYTEAFF
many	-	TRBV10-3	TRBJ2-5	TGTGCCATCAGCCTGGACGGAGCGGAGACCCAGTACTTC	CAISLDGAETQYF